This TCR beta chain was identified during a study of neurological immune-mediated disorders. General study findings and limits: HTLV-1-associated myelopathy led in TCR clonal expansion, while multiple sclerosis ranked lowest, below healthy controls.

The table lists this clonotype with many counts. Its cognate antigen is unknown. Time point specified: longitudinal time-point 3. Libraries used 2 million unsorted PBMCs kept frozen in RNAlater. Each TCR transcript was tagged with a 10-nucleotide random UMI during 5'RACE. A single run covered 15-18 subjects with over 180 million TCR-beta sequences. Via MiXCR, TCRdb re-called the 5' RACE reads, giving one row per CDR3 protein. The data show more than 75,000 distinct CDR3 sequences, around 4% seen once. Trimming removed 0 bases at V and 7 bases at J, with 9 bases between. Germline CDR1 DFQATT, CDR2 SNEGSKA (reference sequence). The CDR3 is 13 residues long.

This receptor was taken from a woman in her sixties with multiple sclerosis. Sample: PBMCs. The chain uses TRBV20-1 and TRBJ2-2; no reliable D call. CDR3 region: CSARDWAGGELFF. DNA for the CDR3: TGCAGTGCTAGAGATTGGGCCGGCGGGGAGCTGTTTTTT.